This TCR beta chain came from a study of blood T cells in healthy people across ages. Study results and limitations: Roughly linear declines in TCR beta diversity per million T cells occurred with age.

CDR1 is SGHTA and CDR2 is FQGNSA in the germline V gene. The length of the CDR3 is 17 residues. V lost 0 bases, J lost 5 bases, and 17 bases lay in between. Next came a second PCR, run for roughly 6 to 11 cycles, which used a sample-barcoded 5' primer along with a J-beta primer mix. Sequencing yielded, for each sample, at least 2.5 million paired-end reads carrying CDR3. TCRdb reprocessed the 5' RACE reads via MiXCR and lists one record per CDR3 protein. The sample gives 650,000 or so distinct CDR3 sequences, over 40% of which show up once; about 13% is in the top ten. Comment on this clonotype: Its antigen is unidentified.

The chain joins TRBV7-2 to TRBJ2-1; tentatively, D is TRBD1 (6 bases). The source of this sequence is an elderly woman in good health. Sequencing was done on a sample of blood. CDR3 DNA: TGTGCCAGCAGCTTAGCAGGGGCTGTAGGGGGAAACAATGAGCAGTTCTTC. Encoded protein: CASSLAGAVGGNNEQFF.